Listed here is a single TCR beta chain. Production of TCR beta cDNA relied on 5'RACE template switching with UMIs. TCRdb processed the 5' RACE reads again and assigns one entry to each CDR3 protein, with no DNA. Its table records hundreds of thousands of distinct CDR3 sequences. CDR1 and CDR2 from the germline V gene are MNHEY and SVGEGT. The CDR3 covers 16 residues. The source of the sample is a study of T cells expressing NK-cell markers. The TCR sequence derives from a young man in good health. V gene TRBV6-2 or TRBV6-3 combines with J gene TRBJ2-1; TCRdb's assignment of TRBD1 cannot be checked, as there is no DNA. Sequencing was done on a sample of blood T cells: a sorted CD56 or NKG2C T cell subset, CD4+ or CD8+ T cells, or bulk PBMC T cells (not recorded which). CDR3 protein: CASSKNTGGSNNEQFF.